The 21 T cell receptor beta chains presented below share a single source sample, sequenced in a study of blood T cells in healthy people across ages. A second about 6 to 12 cycle PCR used barcoded and J-beta primers. MiXCR, run by TCRdb on the 5' RACE reads, gives a single entry per CDR3 protein. The profile covers 1.5 million to 2 million distinct CDR3 sequences, with under 30% appearing a single time and 7% to 9% taken by the ten largest. Sequenced: blood. The origin of the receptors is a woman in her 30s in good health.

The chain recombines TRBV9 with TRBJ1-2, with 9 bases that match TRBD1. The trim removed 5 bases at V and 7 bases at J, leaving 9 bases unmatched. From germline, CDR1 is SGDLS and CDR2 YYNGEE. The CDR3 extends over 14 amino acids. The CDR3 DNA reads TGTGCCAGCAGTGGTACAGGGGGCTACGGTGGCTACACCTTC. Translation: CASSGTGGYGGYTF. Full variable domain (rest looked up from reference TRBV9 and TRBJ1-2): DSGVTQTPKHLITATGQRVTLRCSPRSGDLSVYWYQQSLDQGLQFLIQYYNGEERAKGNILERFSAQQFPDLHSELNLSSLELGDSALYFCASSGTGGYGGYTFGSGTRLTVV.

This clonotype was seen a handful of times. V gene TRBV20-1 combines with J gene TRBJ1-1, with D perhaps matching TRBD1 (5 bases). With 6 bases removed from V and 4 bases from J, the gap between germline ends came to 15 bases. Germline V gives CDR1 DFQATT, CDR2 SNEGSKA (reference sequence). This CDR3 comprises 13 residues. The CDR3 region is CSAPPGPGTEAFF. CDR3 bases: TGCAGTGCGCCACCGGGACCGGGCACTGAAGCTTTCTTT.

As regards this clonotype: A much larger clonotype is one base distant, so this may be a read error. The rearrangement joins TRBV5-1 to TRBJ2-5; 9 nucleotides line up with TRBD1. The end of the DNA aligns better with TRBJ2-7, so the J call may be wrong. Looked up from germline, CDR1 is SGHRS and CDR2 is YFSETQ. The CDR3 totals 14 residues. This CDR3 reads CASSWDREVYEQYF. The CDR3 nucleotides read TGCGCCAGCAGCTGGGACAGGGAAGTCTACGAGCAGTACTTC.

The chain has TRBV5-1 and TRBJ2-7; TRBD1 matches at 11 bases. CDR3 length: 16 amino acids. Germline lookup yields CDR1 SGHRS and CDR2 YFSETQ. V shed 5 bases and J 5 bases; nucleotides not matched to a gene: 12. For the CDR3, the DNA is TGCGCCAGCAGAGGGCTCGGACAGGGGGCGTCCGACGAGCAGTACTTC. This gives the protein CASRGLGQGASDEQYF.

This clonotype was seen a handful of times. V is TRBV10-3 and J is TRBJ1-2; D possibly corresponds to TRBD1 (5 bases). CDR1 is ENHRY and CDR2 is SYGVKD in the germline V gene. The CDR3 is 12 residues long. The V end lost 9 bases, the J end lost 4 bases, and 12 bases lay between the germline ends. CDR3 DNA: TGTGCCATAGACAGTGAAGGCTATGGCTACACCTTC. Protein product: CAIDSEGYGYTF.

This chain connects TRBV10-3 to TRBJ2-1, with 10 bases aligning to TRBD2. Trimming removed 3 bases from V and 5 bases from J; junction bases left unmatched: 10. CDR3 length equals 17 residues. In germline, CDR1 is ENHRY, CDR2 SYGVKD. The CDR3 DNA follows: TGTGCCATCAGTGAATATCCCGGGACTAGCGCTAACAATGAGCAGTTCTTC. It codes for CAISEYPGTSANNEQFF.

This clonotype was seen a handful of times. The chain joins TRBV2 to TRBJ1-2; D may be TRBD1 (6 bases). Trimming stripped 7 bases from V and 8 bases from J, with 20 bases between. The germline CDR1 and CDR2 sequences are SNHLY and FYNNEI. The CDR3 has 14 residues. The chain's CDR3 is CASKIGGLLMGYTF. The CDR3 DNA follows: TGTGCCAGCAAGATAGGGGGATTGCTTATGGGCTACACCTTC.

This clonotype was found a few times. The V gene is TRBV5-1, the J gene TRBJ2-5; maybe TRBD2 (7 bases). The CDR3 extends over 15 amino acids. Germline lookup yields CDR1 SGHRS and CDR2 YFSETQ. The V end lost 1 base, the J end lost 3 bases, and 13 bases lay between the germline ends. This chain's CDR3 is CASSLTGGPEETQYF. The CDR3 DNA reads TGCGCCAGCAGCTTGACCGGGGGGCCGGAAGAGACCCAGTACTTC.

The V and J genes are TRBV6-1 and TRBJ1-5, with D unresolved. CDR1 is MNHNS, CDR2 SASEGT, per germline. The CDR3 totals 16 residues. V was pared by 6 bases and J by 1 base, with 16 bases between. For the CDR3, the DNA is TGTGCCAGCAGAAATAGAGGACGGGTAAGCAATCAGCCCCAGCATTTT. It translates to CASRNRGRVSNQPQHF.

The chain joins TRBV10-3 to TRBJ2-3; the match to TRBD2 covers 14 bases. The CDR3 has 17 amino acids. V trimming: 6 bases; J trimming: 4 bases; junction bases outside the gene matches: 9. CDR1 is ENHRY, CDR2 SYGVKD, per germline. In DNA, the CDR3 is TGTGCCATCAGCGCCGGGACTAGCGGGAGAGGCCCAGATACGCAGTATTTT. Amino acids: CAISAGTSGRGPDTQYF.

Details on this clonotype: This sequence may be a read error, since a much larger clone differs from it by one base. The chain is built from TRBV29-1 and TRBJ2-1; TRBD1 is a possible D gene (7 bases). V was cut by 5 bases and J by 8 bases, with 19 bases left in between. Germline CDR1 is SQVTM and CDR2 is ANQGSEA. This CDR3 contains 14 residues. The CDR3 DNA reads TGCAGCGTTTTCGCGGGACAGTTCAACGATGAGCAGTTCTTC. Translation: CSVFAGQFNDEQFF.

This sequence joins TRBV4-1 and TRBJ1-1; D is uncertain. CDR3 length: 13 residues. CDR1 and CDR2 (germline): MGHRA, YSYEKL. V lost 0 bases and J 9 bases, leaving 11 bases between the germline ends. This CDR3 is CASSQDNGNKAFF. The CDR3, as DNA: TGCGCCAGCAGCCAAGATAACGGCAATAAAGCTTTCTTT.

This chain connects TRBV28 to TRBJ1-1, with 9 bases aligning to TRBD1. Germline V CDR1 and CDR2: MDHEN, SYDVKM. Trimming removed 9 bases from V and 6 bases from J; junction bases left unmatched: 17. The CDR3 is made up of 16 amino acids. Written as DNA, the CDR3 is TGTGCCAGTCAAAGAGGACAGGGGAGATATTGCTCTGAAGCTTTCTTT. Translating it yields CASQRGQGRYCSEAFF. Full variable domain (rest looked up from reference TRBV28 and TRBJ1-1): DVKVTQSSRYLVKRTGEKVFLECVQDMDHENMFWYRQDPGLGLRLIYFSYDVKMKEKGDIPEGYSVSREKKERFSLILESASTNQTSMYLCASQRGQGRYCSEAFFGQGTRLTVV.

The CDR3 DNA follows: TGTGCCAGCTCACCACTCCGGCAGGGGGCCCGAGAGACCCAGTACTTC. Translating gives CASSPLRQGARETQYF. This chain joins TRBV18 and TRBJ2-5; 8 nucleotides match TRBD1. V was pared by 1 base and J by 4 bases, with 8 bases of the junction left unmatched. The CDR3 has 16 residues. The germline CDR1 and CDR2 sequences are KGHSH and LQKENI.

In this sample, this clonotype turned up many times. This rearrangement joins TRBV9 to TRBJ2-1; 11 bases are a match to TRBD2. The CDR3 loop spans 16 amino acids. J lost 7 bases, V lost 3 bases, and 9 bases had no gene match. Per the germline V gene, CDR1 is SGDLS and CDR2 is YYNGEE. The CDR3 protein is CASSGGVLAGVNEQFF. The CDR3 DNA is TGTGCCAGCAGCGGAGGGGTACTAGCGGGAGTAAATGAGCAGTTCTTC.

This clonotype occurred a few times. CDR3 in amino acids: CSAVPLEAGGNEQFF. The CDR3 nucleotides read TGCAGTGCTGTACCGCTGGAGGCGGGGGGCAATGAGCAGTTCTTC. The chain has TRBV20-1 and TRBJ2-1; 8 bases map to TRBD2. The CDR3 spans 15 residues. CDR1 DFQATT and CDR2 SNEGSKA come from the germline V gene (reference sequence). V lost 5 bases, J lost 6 bases, and 12 bases stayed unmatched.

This clonotype has a count of ten or more. Mismatch with germline at one junction end may stem from a read error. This chain links TRBV18 with TRBJ2-7; 7 bases match TRBD1. The germline V gene encodes CDR1 KGHSH and CDR2 LQKENI. CDR3 length: 15 residues. This chain's CDR3 is CTSSPEDRIPYEQYF. The CDR3 DNA sequence: TGTACCAGCTCACCAGAGGACAGGATCCCCTACGAGCAGTACTTC.

As concerns this clonotype: This clone may be a read error of a much larger clone one base away. The J gene is TRBJ2-4, the V gene TRBV10-2; D is unresolved. This CDR3 contains 12 residues. The germline gives CDR1 WSHSY, CDR2 SAAADI. CDR3 amino acids: CASSESRFVQDF. As DNA, the CDR3 is TGCGCCAGCAGTGAAAGTCGATTTGTGCAGGACTTC.

This clonotype has more than one count but fewer than ten. The genes are TRBV24-1 and TRBJ2-7; 10 nucleotides agree with TRBD1. The length of the CDR3 is 15 residues. V was clipped by 3 bases and J by 2 bases; unmatched bases: 3. Germline assignment: CDR1 KGHDR and CDR2 SFDVKD. The CDR3 region has the DNA TGTGCCACCAGTGATCCGGGACAGGGGACCTACGAGCAGTACTTC. The encoded protein is CATSDPGQGTYEQYF.

This clonotype was detected a few times. The V gene is TRBV4-1, the J gene TRBJ2-2; D might be TRBD1 or TRBD2, each matching 5 bases. This CDR3 region has 16 residues. Trimming pared 1 base from V and 7 bases from J, leaving 16 bases between. CDR1 MGHRA and CDR2 YSYEKL come from the germline V gene. The CDR3 bases are TGCGCCAGCAGCCAAGTAGCATACGGGGCAGGCGGGGAGCTGTTTTTT. Protein product: CASSQVAYGAGGELFF.

A few counts support this clonotype. The rearrangement links TRBV5-4 to TRBJ2-5, with D tentatively TRBD1 (6 bases). With the DNA end fitting TRBJ2-7 better, the J assignment may be wrong. The CDR3 totals 17 residues. Germline V gene data show CDR1 as SGHNT and CDR2 as YYREEE (reference sequence). The CDR3 reads CASSSTGNWIPVDEQYF. CDR3 in DNA: TGTGCCAGCAGCTCTACAGGGAACTGGATCCCAGTGGACGAGCAGTACTTC.